The 11 T cell receptor beta chains reported below all come from one sample, sequenced in a study of T cells in tuberculosis. This table comes from immunoSEQ multiplex PCR, and its TCRdb copy is limited to in-frame clones, with some not included. The profile shows 45,000 or so clones, 95% of them singletons. Sequencing was done on a sample of PBMCs. These receptors came from a donor aged 10-29 years with latent tuberculosis or without tuberculosis infection.

The chain employs TRBV12-5 and TRBJ1-5; D is uncertain. V shed 0 bases and J shed 4 bases, with 7 bases lying between them. The CDR3 runs to 14 residues. The V gene's germline CDR1 is LGHNT and CDR2 FRNRAP. CDR3: CASGLVIGNQPQHF. For the CDR3, the DNA is TGTGCTAGTGGTTTGGTAATCGGGAATCAGCCCCAGCATTTT.

V and J are TRBV2 and TRBJ2-7, with 7 bases that match TRBD1. V was clipped by 7 bases and J by 2 bases; unmatched bases: 8. This CDR3 comprises 14 residues. Per germline, CDR1 SNHLY and CDR2 FYNNEI. This CDR3 reads CASTRWDRTYEQYF. The CDR3 region has the DNA TGTGCCAGCACTCGCTGGGACAGAACCTACGAGCAGTACTTC.

The chain couples TRBV27 to TRBJ1-1; 8 bases agree with TRBD1. Trimming cost V 5 bases and J 6 bases; bases outside gene matches: 8. Germline V gene lookup returns CDR1 MNHEY and CDR2 SMNVEV (reference sequence). CDR3 length equals 14 residues. The DNA of the CDR3 is TGTGCCAGCAGTCCCGGACAGGGATCGGCTGAAGCTTTCTTT. Translated, it gives CASSPGQGSAEAFF.

The V and J genes are TRBV2 and TRBJ1-3; 8 bases are shared with TRBD1. There are 14 residues in the CDR3. V lost 6 bases to trimming and J lost 4 bases; unmatched junction nucleotides: 5. Germline V CDR1 and CDR2: SNHLY, FYNNEI. The CDR3 DNA sequence: TGTGCCAGCAGGAACGACAGGGGCGGAAACACCATATATTTT. Translating it yields CASRNDRGGNTIYF. Full variable domain (rest looked up from reference TRBV2 and TRBJ1-3): EPEVTQTPSHQVTQMGQEVILRCVPISNHLYFYWYRQILGQKVEFLVSFYNNEISEKSEIFDDQFSVERPDGSNFTLKIRSTKLEDSAMYFCASRNDRGGNTIYFGEGSWLTVV.

The CDR3 region has the DNA TGTGCCAGCAGCTTATCGTCAGGGGGCTATGAAAAACTGTTTTTT. It specifies CASSLSSGGYEKLFF. The chain has TRBV7-6 and TRBJ1-4; the match to TRBD1 covers 8 bases. CDR3 length: 15 residues. Germline V lookup: CDR1 SGHVS, CDR2 FNYEAQ. The J segment lost 6 bases and the V segment lost 2 bases, leaving 5 bases of the junction unmatched.

The chain carries TRBV27 and TRBJ1-6, with D maybe TRBD1 (5 bases). CDR1 is MNHEY, CDR2 SMNVEV, per germline (reference sequence). The CDR3 sequence is 14 residues long. V was trimmed by 5 bases and J by 7 bases, leaving 12 bases between them. CDR3 nucleotides: TGTGCCAGCAGTCCCTGGGACTCAAATTCACCCCTCCACTTT. Its translation is CASSPWDSNSPLHF.

The table lists this clone with a count of one. The V gene is TRBV25-1, the J gene TRBJ2-7; 9 bases line up with TRBD1. This CDR3 has 17 amino acids. The J segment lost 1 base and the V segment lost 6 bases, leaving 13 bases of the junction unmatched. Germline lookup yields CDR1 MGHDK and CDR2 SYGVNS. The CDR3 DNA sequence: TGTGCCAGCAGCGCAGAGGGACAGGGCCCTTGGTCCTACGAGCAGTACTTC. Amino acids: CASSAEGQGPWSYEQYF.

J is TRBJ2-3 and V is TRBV18; unclear D gene. Germline V gene data show CDR1 as KGHSH and CDR2 as LQKENI. V was pared by 2 bases and J by 7 bases, with 7 bases between. The CDR3 is 12 residues long. CDR3 region: CASSPTTHTQYF. The CDR3 DNA is TGTGCCAGCTCACCAACTACCCATACGCAGTATTTT.

This chain connects TRBV20-1 to TRBJ1-4; D uncertain. The CDR3 spans 10 residues. With 4 bases removed from V and 8 bases from J, the gap between germline ends came to 5 bases. CDR1 and CDR2 (germline): DFQATT, SNEGSKA (reference sequence). CDR3 region: CSANREKLFF. The CDR3 DNA is TGCAGTGCTAACCGGGAAAAACTGTTTTTT.

V usage is TRBV2 and J usage is TRBJ1-1; D remains unclear. Germline V CDR1 and CDR2: SNHLY, FYNNEI. The CDR3 spans 15 residues. Trimming took off 5 bases at V and 0 bases at J, with 13 bases between the two ends. CDR3 nucleotides: TGTGCCAGCAGTTCGGACTTCAGAATGAACACTGAAGCTTTCTTT. It specifies CASSSDFRMNTEAFF.

The table lists this clone with a few counts. V gene TRBV20-1 combines with J gene TRBJ2-1; D possibly corresponds to TRBD1 (5 bases). Trimming stripped 4 bases from V and 12 bases from J, with 13 bases between. Germline loops: CDR1 DFQATT, CDR2 SNEGSKA (reference sequence). CDR3 length: 11 residues. The CDR3 coding sequence is TGCAGTGCTAAAGAGCAGGGTGGGCAGTTCTTC. This gives the protein CSAKEQGGQFF.